A selection of T cell receptor beta chains follows, all from one sample in a study of cytomegalovirus exposure and HLA in healthy donors. Here immunoSEQ multiplex PCR was the method, and the copy in TCRdb shows in-frame clones only, minus some. Of around 150,000 clones listed, more than 60% were seen once; the top ten hold about 10%. The sample comprised PBMCs. Source of these receptors: a man aged 25-45 years in good health and CMV-seropositive. The CDR3 runs from the conserved cysteine through the conserved F or W. The order of the fields is D gene, J gene, V gene, clone size, CDR3 protein, CDR3 DNA. The D gene is left open where the match is weak. The size entry is marked missing in some rows and otherwise reads once, few, many or a size class.

>TRBD2|TRBJ2-1|TRBV6-6|NA
CASSYSGLARNEQFF
TGTGCCAGCAGTTACTCGGGACTAGCGAGGAATGAGCAGTTCTTC
>NA|TRBJ1-2|TRBV9|NA
CAGSVDSSRAAYGYTF
TGTGCCGGCAGCGTAGATTCTTCCAGGGCTGCCTATGGCTACACCTTC
>NA|TRBJ1-5|TRBV9|once
CASSVSHSNQPQHF
TGTGCCAGCAGCGTTTCCCATAGCAATCAGCCCCAGCATTTT
>NA|TRBJ2-3|TRBV19|few
CASSRQEFHTDTQYF
TGTGCCAGTAGCCGACAGGAGTTTCACACAGATACGCAGTATTTT
>NA|TRBJ2-2|TRBV7-3|NA
CASSSSGQITGELFF
TGTGCCAGCAGCTCATCCGGACAGATCACCGGGGAGCTGTTTTTT
>TRBD1|TRBJ1-2|TRBV6-6|NA
CASNQGDGGGGYTF
TGTGCCAGCAATCAGGGGGACGGAGGGGGAGGCTACACCTTC
>NA|TRBJ1-2|TRBV30|NA
CAWSLAGRPYTF
TGTGCCTGGAGCCTCGCGGGGAGGCCCTACACCTTC
>NA|TRBJ2-1|TRBV13|few
CASSTAGPIYNEQFF
TGTGCCAGCAGCACGGCGGGACCCATTTACAATGAGCAGTTCTTC
>TRBD2|TRBJ2-3|TRBV5-4|NA
CASSIWGREVTDTQYF
TGTGCCAGCAGCATTTGGGGGCGGGAGGTCACAGATACGCAGTATTTT
>NA|TRBJ2-1|TRBV7-3|few
CASSLTGGGSEQFF
TGTGCCAGCAGCTTAACAGGGGGTGGTAGTGAGCAGTTCTTC
>TRBD1|TRBJ2-7|TRBV5-1|NA
CASTPGDRVHEQYF
TGCGCCAGCACCCCGGGGGACAGGGTCCACGAGCAGTACTTC
>NA|TRBJ1-2|TRBV14|NA
CASSPGHNYGYTF
TGTGCCAGCAGCCCGGGACATAACTATGGCTACACCTTC
>TRBD1|TRBJ1-2|TRBV5-3|few
CARSSRTTGGPGYTF
TGTGCCAGAAGCTCGCGGACCACAGGGGGCCCAGGCTACACCTTC
>TRBD2|TRBJ2-7|TRBV10-3|NA
CAITGTSGSVWYEQYF
TGTGCCATCACCGGGACTAGCGGGAGTGTCTGGTACGAGCAGTACTTC
>TRBD2|TRBJ2-5|TRBV27|NA
CASSPRDYPRETQYF
TGTGCCAGCAGTCCCCGGGACTACCCTCGAGAGACCCAGTACTTC
>NA|TRBJ1-1|TRBV2|NA
CASSAYGEDTEAFF
TGTGCCAGCAGTGCTTACGGCGAGGACACTGAAGCTTTCTTT
>TRBD2|TRBJ2-1|TRBV11-1|NA
CASSLVNSGGEQFF
TGTGCCAGCAGCTTAGTCAATAGCGGGGGGGAGCAGTTCTTC
>TRBD1|TRBJ2-3|TRBV6-5|NA
CASSYSPDRGTDTQYF
TGTGCCAGCAGTTACTCCCCGGACAGGGGCACAGATACGCAGTATTTT
>NA|TRBJ2-5|TRBV6-6|NA
CASSYSGQQETQYF
TGTGCCAGCAGTTACTCGGGACAACAAGAGACCCAGTACTTC
>TRBD1|TRBJ2-1|TRBV5-1|NA
CASSFGGGQGYNEQFF
TGCGCCAGCAGCTTTGGGGGGGGACAGGGATACAATGAGCAGTTCTTC
>TRBD1|TRBJ1-1|TRBV29-1|NA
CSVIQGGNTEAFF
TGCAGCGTAATACAGGGGGGGAACACTGAAGCTTTCTTT
>TRBD1|TRBJ1-2|TRBV7-9|NA
CASSRDRAYGYTF
TGTGCCAGCAGCCGGGACAGGGCCTATGGCTACACCTTC
>NA|TRBJ2-3|TRBV6-5|NA
CASSYSSAPDTQYF
TGTGCCAGCAGTTACAGCTCCGCCCCCGATACGCAGTATTTT
>NA|TRBJ2-3|TRBV2|few
CASRAGITDTQYF
TGTGCCAGCAGGGCGGGGATCACAGATACGCAGTATTTT
>TRBD1|TRBJ1-2|TRBV6-5|NA
CASSPRGSDRGGYTF
TGTGCCAGCAGTCCACGAGGAAGCGACAGGGGTGGCTACACCTTC
>NA|TRBJ2-1|TRBV27|NA
CASSLLGSPGHNEQFF
TGTGCCAGCAGTTTATTAGGTTCCCCTGGGCACAATGAGCAGTTCTTC
>TRBD1|TRBJ2-2|TRBV10-3|few
CGAGGTGELFF
TGTGGGGCAGGGGGTACCGGGGAGCTGTTTTTT
>TRBD2|TRBJ2-7|TRBV5-4|NA
CASSSREGGKAYEQYF
TGTGCCAGCAGTTCCCGGGAGGGGGGTAAAGCCTACGAGCAGTACTTC